Presented here are 8 T cell receptor beta chains from one specimen sequenced in a study of T-cell reconstitution after alpha-beta-depleted transplantation in children. It was with unique molecular identifiers that the TCRbeta library was prepared. TCRdb reprocessed the PCR reads via MiXCR and lists one record per CDR3 protein. Among some 140,000 distinct CDR3 sequences, around a tenth were seen once, and the ten largest hold 24%. Sequenced material: PBMCs, mostly from graft donor cells, taken 180 days after TCRalphabeta/CD19-depleted stem cell transplant. These receptors all stem from a girl under three years old who had a stem cell transplant for combined immunodeficiency, so the T cells may come from the graft donor.

This clonotype was counted a few times. The rearrangement uses TRBV7-8 and TRBJ2-1; 14 positions agree with TRBD2. V lost 6 bases to trimming and J lost 1 base; unmatched junction nucleotides: 8. The CDR3 runs to 18 residues. Germline assignment: CDR1 SGHVS and CDR2 FQNEAQ. CDR3 in amino acids: CASRRGLAGDSSYNEQFF. The CDR3, as DNA: TGTGCCAGCAGACGGGGACTAGCGGGAGATAGTTCCTACAATGAGCAGTTCTTC.

Ten or more counts support this clonotype. V and J are TRBV4-3 and TRBJ2-1; 10 bases line up with TRBD2. V was clipped by 3 bases and J by 0 bases; unmatched bases: 5. From germline, CDR1 is LGHNA and CDR2 YSLEER. The CDR3 length is 17 residues. This CDR3 reads CASSQLAGEVSYNEQFF. For the CDR3, the DNA is TGCGCCAGCAGCCAGCTAGCGGGGGAAGTCTCCTACAATGAGCAGTTCTTC.

This clonotype was detected many times. The V gene is TRBV6-5, the J gene TRBJ1-6, with a weak D call TRBD1 (5 bases). Germline lookup yields CDR1 MNHEY and CDR2 SVGAGI. V lost 2 bases, J lost 6 bases, and 8 bases lay in between. This CDR3 is 14 amino acids long. CDR3 DNA: TGTGCCAGCAGTTACGGGGCCAGTAATTCACCCCTCCACTTT. Its protein is CASSYGASNSPLHF.

This clonotype was observed at least ten times. The chain recombines TRBV21-1 with TRBJ2-1; the tabulated D call, TRBD2, remains unverified against the DNA. TRBV21-1 has pseudogene status. The CDR3 runs 15 residues. CDR3 sequence (DNA): TGTGCCAGCCGAAGACTAGCGGGCGCTTACAATGAGCAGTTCTTC. Encoded protein: CASRRLAGAYNEQFF.

The chain has TRBV5-5 and TRBJ2-5; no firm D call. This CDR3 is built from 16 residues. The germline CDR1 and CDR2 sequences are SGHKS and YYEKEE (reference sequence). The V end was cut by 0 bases, the J end by 3 bases, with 15 bases between. CDR3 nucleotide sequence: TGTGCCAGCAGCTTGGGTACGGTCTTCGCAGAAGAGACCCAGTACTTC. Amino acids: CASSLGTVFAEETQYF.

This clonotype was picked up a small number of times. V usage is TRBV7-3 and J usage is TRBJ2-4, with TRBD1 as a possible D gene (6 bases). Trimming took off 0 bases at V and 2 bases at J, with 11 bases between the two ends. Germline V gene data show CDR1 as SGHTA and CDR2 as FQGTGA. This CDR3 comprises 16 residues. The DNA for the CDR3 is TGTGCCAGCAGCTTAACCGGCACAGGGTCCAAAAACATTCAGTACTTC. This gives the protein CASSLTGTGSKNIQYF.

This clonotype has more than one count but fewer than ten. A junction end diverges from the germline sequence, so it may reflect a read error. The chain combines TRBV29-1 with TRBJ2-4, with D tentatively TRBD2 (5 bases). The V gene's germline CDR1 is SQVTM and CDR2 ANQGSEA. The CDR3 consists of 12 residues. As DNA, the CDR3 is TGCAGCGGCGGGCAGTCCTTAAACATTCTGTACTTC. It encodes CSGGQSLNILYF.

The chain carries TRBV27 and TRBJ2-7, with D uncertain. This CDR3 has 13 amino acids. Trimming left V 4 bases short and J 2 bases short, with 9 bases between. Per the germline V gene, CDR1 is MNHEY and CDR2 is SMNVEV (reference sequence). The CDR3 DNA reads TGTGCCAGCAGTTCTGGTGGGCCCTACGAGCAGTACTTC. Its translation is CASSSGGPYEQYF.